This T cell receptor (beta chain) came from a study of blood T cell repertoires in COVID-19. CDR3 length: 15 residues. CDR1 and CDR2 (germline): MNHEY, SVGAGI. V gave up 6 bases and J gave up 5 bases; unmatched junction bases: 6. In the source study's methods: Counts of nucleated cells, estimated from reference gene primer amplification, were obtained. Here immunoSEQ multiplex PCR was the method, and the copy in TCRdb shows in-frame clones only, minus some. V, J and clone size derive from that table, while D and trimming were established from the DNA sequence. The sample includes about 120,000 clones, about nine tenths of them seen just once.

This rearrangement joins TRBV6-5 to TRBJ1-4; TRBD1 matches 10 bases. The TCR sequence derives from a man aged 35 to 55 with acute or convalescent COVID-19. The sample taken for sequencing was peripheral blood. In DNA, the CDR3 is TGTGCCAGCAGGGATCCGGGACAGGGGAATGAAAAACTGTTTTTT. Amino acids: CASRDPGQGNEKLFF.